Described below is a single TCR beta chain sequence and its context. This entry belongs to a study of blood T cell repertoires in COVID-19. The wider study: Sites across the United States, Italy and Spain contributed samples from acute and convalescent COVID-19. Sources were T cells, B-cell-depleted T cells, or PBMCs; the material itself was cDNA or gDNA.

Germline CDR1 and CDR2: MNHEY and SMNVEV (reference sequence). The CDR3 has 16 amino acids. Trimming at V came to 6 bases and at J to 7 bases, leaving 11 bases not matched to a gene. The authors' processing: Estimation of nucleated cell counts was performed using reference gene primer amplification. Sequencing used immunoSEQ multiplex PCR; TCRdb keeps in-frame clones, though not all of them. Clonal size and the V and J genes are those of that table, whereas D and trimming came from the DNA. The data show about 61,000 clones, about 88% seen once. Material for sequencing was peripheral blood. This receptor was obtained from a woman aged 45-65 years with active or convalescent COVID-19. The J gene is TRBJ2-1, the V gene TRBV27; TRBD2 aligns across 11 bases. This CDR3 is CASRPTGLAALNEQFF. The CDR3 DNA is TGTGCCAGCAGGCCAACGGGACTAGCGGCGTTAAATGAGCAGTTCTTC.